A selection of T cell receptor beta chains follows, all from one sample in a study of human T cells and chemical hapten exposure. TCRdb re-called the RACE reads through MiXCR, storing one row per CDR3 protein. The table records over 70,000 distinct CDR3 sequences, 11% of them present only once. Sequenced material: whole blood, taken in connection with sensitization to the hapten diphenylcyclopropenone (DPC). The receptors were gathered from a woman aged 25 to 39 with alopecia areata. Some clones in this sample may be carry-over from other donors' samples. The CDR3 runs from the conserved cysteine through the conserved F or W. A D gene is named only where the DNA matches it firmly. Clone sizes are given selectively: once, few, many, or a class where the clone is expanded.

>-|TRBJ2-2|TRBV20-1|-
CSARPPWGAGELFF
TGCAGTGCTAGACCCCCCTGGGGGGCCGGGGAGCTGTTTTTT
>many|TRBJ2-1|TRBV18|-
CASSPQPGTPQFF
TGTGCCAGCTCACCACAGCCCGGGACCCCGCAGTTCTTC
>-|TRBJ2-7|TRBV5-1|-
CASSPQSLSSYEQYF
TGCGCCAGCAGCCCCCAGTCCCTGAGCTCCTACGAGCAGTACTTC
>-|TRBJ2-7|TRBV28|TRBD1
CASSISGTGAYEQYF
TGTGCCAGCAGTATCTCCGGGACAGGGGCCTACGAGCAGTACTTC
>-|TRBJ2-3|TRBV20-1|-
CSARGGIGFRTDTQYF
TGCAGTGCTAGAGGCGGTATCGGCTTCAGGACAGATACGCAGTATTTT
>many|TRBJ2-3|TRBV29-1|TRBD2
CSAEAGAGTDTQYF
TGCAGCGCTGAAGCGGGAGCCGGTACAGATACGCAGTATTTT
>many|TRBJ1-1|TRBV5-5|-
CASSYGADNAAFF
TGTGCCAGCAGCTATGGGGCGGACAATGCGGCTTTCTTT
>many|TRBJ2-5|TRBV14|TRBD2
CASSWLAGGETQYF
TGTGCCAGCAGCTGGCTAGCGGGAGGAGAGACCCAGTACTTC
>many|TRBJ2-7|TRBV21-1|-
CARTGGKEQYF
TGTGCCAGGACAGGGGGAAAGGAGCAGTACTTC
>many|TRBJ2-5|TRBV6-2/TRBV6-3|TRBD2
CASSYFFPGTSGQETQYF
TGTGCCAGCAGTTACTTCTTTCCGGGGACTAGCGGGCAAGAGACCCAGTACTTC
>many|TRBJ2-3|TRBV11-2|TRBD1
CASSLAGTGDTQYF
TGTGCCAGCAGCTTAGCCGGGACAGGGGATACGCAGTATTTT
>many|TRBJ2-2|TRBV2|-
CASSAVTGELFF
TGTGCCAGCAGTGCTGTGACCGGGGAGCTGTTTTTT
>few|TRBJ1-2|TRBV5-1|-
CASSLEGGGHGYTF
TGCGCCAGCAGCCTCGAGGGCGGTGGCCATGGCTACACCTTC
>many|TRBJ1-1|TRBV7-3|-
CASSSGTRTEAFF
TGTGCCAGCAGCTCCGGGACACGCACTGAAGCTTTCTTT
>few|TRBJ2-7|TRBV11-2|-
CASSYGRQRGQYF
TGTGCCAGCAGCTATGGACGGCAACGAGGGCAGTACTTC
>many|TRBJ1-1|TRBV27|TRBD1
CASSLQGYTEAFF
TGTGCCAGCAGTCTACAGGGGTACACTGAAGCTTTCTTT
>many|TRBJ1-2|TRBV7-9|TRBD1
CASSLLQGLDGYTF
TGTGCCAGCAGCTTACTACAGGGGTTGGATGGCTACACCTTC
>many|TRBJ2-1|TRBV7-6|-
CASSLERATYNEQFF
TGTGCCAGCAGCTTAGAGCGGGCGACATACAATGAGCAGTTCTTC
>many|TRBJ1-5|TRBV12-3/TRBV12-4|-
CASSLAGTHMPQHF
TGTGCCAGCAGTTTAGCTGGGACCCATATGCCCCAGCATTTT
>many|TRBJ2-7|TRBV18|TRBD2
CASSPVAGGSHEQYF
TGTGCCAGCTCACCAGTAGCGGGAGGGTCCCACGAGCAGTACTTC
>many|TRBJ1-6|TRBV20-1|TRBD1
CSARGPQGINSPLHF
TGCAGTGCTAGAGGCCCACAGGGGATTAATTCACCCCTCCACTTT
>-|TRBJ2-6|TRBV11-2|-
CASSMLGTGANVLTF
TGTGCCAGCAGTATGTTAGGGACTGGGGCCAACGTCCTGACTTTC
>-|TRBJ2-3|TRBV2|-
CASSEGPGGTDTQYF
TGTGCCAGCAGTGAAGGGCCAGGGGGGACGGATACGCAGTATTTT
>few|TRBJ2-1|TRBV27|-
CASSRFVGAYNEQFF
TGTGCCAGCAGCCGATTCGTGGGCGCCTACAATGAGCAGTTCTTC
>-|TRBJ2-1|TRBV6-5|-
CASIGTPYNEQFF
TGTGCCAGCATTGGGACTCCGTACAATGAGCAGTTCTTC
>many|TRBJ2-6|TRBV7-9|-
CASSPPNSGANVLTF
TGTGCCAGCAGCCCCCCCAATTCTGGGGCCAACGTCCTGACTTTC
>few|TRBJ2-3|TRBV5-1|TRBD2
CASSLTSTSGAESTQYF
TGCGCCAGCAGCCTAACCTCTACTAGCGGGGCCGAGTCTACGCAGTATTTT
>few|TRBJ2-2|TRBV11-2|-
CASRPNNGELFF
TGTGCCAGCAGACCAAACAACGGGGAGCTGTTTTTT
>many|TRBJ2-2|TRBV29-1|-
CSVAGTGELFF
TGCAGCGTTGCCGGCACCGGGGAGCTGTTTTTT
>many|TRBJ1-2|TRBV2|-
CASSEEGTYGYTF
TGTGCCAGCAGTGAAGAGGGGACGTATGGCTACACCTTC
>-|TRBJ2-1|TRBV4-1|-
CASSRSESSYNEQFF
TGCGCCAGCAGCCGGTCGGAGAGCTCCTACAATGAGCAGTTCTTC
>-|TRBJ2-3|TRBV6-4|-
CASSDSRATDTQYF
TGTGCCAGCAGTGACTCGAGAGCCACAGATACGCAGTATTTT
>few|TRBJ1-2|TRBV9|-
CASSVDGRGIDGYTF
TGTGCCAGCAGCGTAGATGGCAGGGGAATAGATGGCTACACCTTC
>-|TRBJ2-3|TRBV19|TRBD2
CASTAGARIKTQYF
TGTGCCAGTACAGCGGGGGCCCGCATAAAGACGCAGTATTTT
>many|TRBJ1-1|TRBV4-3|-
CASSQALMNTEAFF
TGCGCCAGCAGCCAAGCATTGATGAACACTGAAGCTTTCTTT
>many|TRBJ2-3|TRBV28|-
CASSTGTDTQYF
TGTGCCAGCTCGACGGGGACAGATACGCAGTATTTT
>-|TRBJ1-4|TRBV18|TRBD1
CASSPPDRGSEKLFF
TGTGCCAGCTCACCACCGGACAGGGGATCTGAAAAACTGTTTTTT
>many|TRBJ1-3|TRBV20-1|TRBD1
CSAQGQGLGNTIYF
TGCAGTGCCCAGGGACAGGGATTAGGAAACACCATATATTTT
>few|TRBJ1-4|TRBV18|-
CASSPAGPGTNEKLFF
TGTGCCAGCTCACCAGCGGGGCCCGGGACTAATGAAAAACTGTTTTTT
>few|TRBJ1-5|TRBV20-1|-
CSASRGGDSNQPQHF
TGCAGTGCTAGTAGGGGCGGGGACAGCAATCAGCCCCAGCATTTT
>-|TRBJ2-2|TRBV9|TRBD2
CASKQLAGDAGELFF
TGTGCCAGCAAACAACTAGCGGGAGACGCCGGGGAGCTGTTTTTT
>many|TRBJ2-1|TRBV6-1|-
CASSESRTSLSYNEQFF
TGTGCCAGCAGTGAATCCCGCACTAGCCTCTCCTACAATGAGCAGTTCTTC
>many|TRBJ1-4|TRBV30|TRBD1
CAWSGQGGEKLFF
TGTGCCTGGAGTGGACAGGGAGGCGAAAAACTGTTTTTT
>few|TRBJ1-5|TRBV10-3|-
CAIRGAGNQPQHF
TGTGCCATCAGAGGGGCAGGGAATCAGCCCCAGCATTTT
>many|TRBJ1-2|TRBV30|-
CAWRTPGRTYGYTF
TGTGCCTGGAGAACTCCGGGACGGACCTATGGCTACACCTTC
>few|TRBJ2-5|TRBV12-3/TRBV12-4|TRBD2
CASSRLAGLGETQYF
TGTGCCAGCAGCCGACTAGCGGGGCTGGGAGAGACCCAGTACTTC
>-|TRBJ2-4|TRBV11-2|-
CVSSPLITGGVKNIRYF
TGTGTCAGCAGCCCGCTTATCACAGGAGGCGTCAAAAACATTCGGTACTTC
>few|TRBJ2-2|TRBV2|-
CASKGANTGELFF
TGTGCCAGCAAAGGGGCGAACACCGGGGAGCTGTTTTTT
>many|TRBJ2-5|TRBV6-2/TRBV6-3|TRBD2
CASSRLAGLGTQYF
TGTGCCAGCAGCCGACTAGCGGGACTAGGGACCCAGTACTTC
>many|TRBJ1-1|TRBV29-1|-
CSVGERIFGNTEAFF
TGCAGCGTTGGGGAAAGGATTTTTGGGAACACTGAAGCTTTCTTT
>-|TRBJ2-1|TRBV7-9|-
CASSLAAVPSYNEQFF
TGTGCCAGCAGCTTAGCGGCTGTCCCCTCCTACAATGAGCAGTTCTTC
>few|TRBJ2-7|TRBV4-2|TRBD2
CASSERRGGSSYEQYF
TGTGCCAGCAGCGAACGGCGGGGCGGGAGTTCCTACGAGCAGTACTTC
>few|TRBJ2-5|TRBV29-1|-
CSAGGTSGLQETQYF
TGCAGCGCCGGGGGAACTAGTGGACTACAAGAGACCCAGTACTTC
>few|TRBJ2-3|TRBV27|-
CASRSGDTDTQYF
TGTGCCTCCCGCTCGGGGGACACAGATACGCAGTATTTT
>few|TRBJ2-1|TRBV9|-
CASSASGSSYNEQFF
TGTGCCAGCAGCGCGAGCGGATCCTCCTACAATGAGCAGTTCTTC